The source of this T cell receptor beta chain is a study of T cells in Graves' hyperthyroidism and ophthalmopathy. This clonotype was counted between two and nine times. From RNA transcripts, TCR beta CDR3 regions were amplified. A first-round RT-PCR of the TCR CDR3 used the HTBI primer set. TCRdb ran MiXCR on the multiplex PCR reads and lists one entry per CDR3 protein. This sample has hundreds of thousands of distinct CDR3 sequences, with over 13% found just once. V shed 2 bases, J shed 1 base, and the junction held 2 bases outside the gene matches. The CDR3 extends over 14 amino acids. Germline V gene lookup returns CDR1 SGDLS and CDR2 YYNGEE.

The chain joins TRBV9 to TRBJ2-7, with 8 bases fitting TRBD1. The sample was blood. The receptor was derived from a man in his fifties or sixties with Graves' ophthalmopathy. The CDR3 spells CASSVTGDSYEQYF. Here the CDR3 DNA reads TGTGCCAGCAGCGTGACAGGGGATTCCTACGAGCAGTACTTC.